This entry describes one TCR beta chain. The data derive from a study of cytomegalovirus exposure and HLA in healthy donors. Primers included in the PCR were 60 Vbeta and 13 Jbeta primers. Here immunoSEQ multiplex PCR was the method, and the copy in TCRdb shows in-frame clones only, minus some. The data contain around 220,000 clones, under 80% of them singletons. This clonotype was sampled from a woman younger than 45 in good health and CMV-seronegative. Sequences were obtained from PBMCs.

Written as DNA, the CDR3 is TGTGCCAGCAAGAGAGGGTTCGTAGACACTGAAGCTTTCTTT. Translation: CASKRGFVDTEAFF. The chain carries TRBV6-5 and TRBJ1-1, with D unresolved. The V gene's germline CDR1 is MNHEY and CDR2 SVGAGI. Trimming removed 7 bases at V and 3 bases at J, with 15 bases between. This CDR3 comprises 14 residues.